This T cell receptor beta chain was sequenced during a study of T cell responses to AZD1222 COVID-19 vaccine. Study overall: Second-dose schedules of about 4 or about 12 weeks were combined.

Only in-frame clones appear in the TCRdb table, and some are missing; sequencing was by immunoSEQ multiplex PCR. Of about 96,000 clones in the sample, 89% were seen once. The CDR3 loop spans 12 amino acids. Deletions cut 5 bases from V and 7 bases from J, with 11 bases between. Germline CDR1 reads ENHRY; CDR2 reads SYGVKD. This chain connects TRBV10-3 to TRBJ1-2, with D perhaps TRBD1 (6 bases). The source material was peripheral blood, sampled on day 0 of AZD1222 vaccination. The source is an adult in good health. The CDR3 DNA sequence: TGTGCCATCAGTACGGACAGCCCTGGCTACACCTTC. It encodes CAISTDSPGYTF.